This TCR beta chain stems from a study of blood T cell repertoires in COVID-19. At the level of the study: COVID-19 samples from acute and convalescent phases originated in the United States, Italy and Spain. T cells, B-cell-depleted T cells, or PBMCs provided the cDNA or gDNA that served as material.

The table lists this clone with many counts. The germline V gene encodes CDR1 MGHRA and CDR2 YSYEKL. V was cut by 1 base and J by 11 bases, with 17 bases left in between. This CDR3 region has 14 residues. In the original processing: For nucleated cells, counts were estimated from reference gene primer amplification. Data came from immunoSEQ multiplex PCR; TCRdb stores just in-frame clones and leaves some out. That table supplies the V and J calls and clone size; D and trimming were determined from the DNA. Of under 500,000 clones listed, 85% to 90% were seen once; the top ten hold around 4.5%. V usage is TRBV4-1 and J usage is TRBJ1-1; no reliable D call. The receptor was isolated from a woman aged 30 to 39 with acute or convalescent COVID-19. What was sequenced was peripheral blood. This chain's CDR3 is CASSQVIGSGWAFF. The CDR3 nucleotides read TGCGCCAGCAGCCAAGTTATTGGGAGTGGATGGGCTTTCTTT.